The 29 T cell receptor beta chains presented below share a single source sample, sequenced in a study of blood T cell repertoires in COVID-19. TCRdb's copy holds only in-frame clones and misses some; the assay was immunoSEQ multiplex PCR. The sample carries 390,000 or so clones, approximately 89% recorded once. The sample consisted of peripheral blood. The source is a woman aged 25 to 39 with COVID-19, enrolled during active disease.

The CDR3 nucleotides are TGTGCCAGCAGCCTTCTGACTAGCGGGAGGGCCGGGGAGCTGTTTTTT. Amino acid sequence: CASSLLTSGRAGELFF. The genes are TRBV7-6 and TRBJ2-2; 14 nucleotides line up with TRBD2. Germline CDR1 reads SGHVS; CDR2 reads FNYEAQ. This CDR3 contains 16 residues. The junction had 5 bases not matched to a gene; V was cut back by 5 bases and J by 6 bases. The whole variable domain, filled in from reference TRBV7-6 and TRBJ2-2, reads GAGVSQSPRYKVTKRGQDVALRCDPISGHVSLYWYRQALGQGPEFLTYFNYEAQQDKSGLPNDRFSAERPEGSISTLTIQRTEQRDSAMYRCASSLLTSGRAGELFFGEGSRLTVL.

The chain links TRBV15 to TRBJ2-1, with 11 bases that match TRBD2. Germline V gene data show CDR1 as LNHNV and CDR2 as YYDKDF (reference sequence). V was pared by 2 bases and J by 9 bases, with 12 bases of the junction left unmatched. The CDR3 runs 17 residues. The CDR3 DNA follows: TGTGCCACCAGCAGAATTCCGGGACTAGCGGCACGGGGTGAGCAGTTCTTC. It specifies CATSRIPGLAARGEQFF.

This chain uses TRBV2 with TRBJ2-5; possible D gene TRBD1, 5 bases. This CDR3 has 13 residues. The V end lost 8 bases, the J end lost 5 bases, and 15 bases lay between the germline ends. CDR1 is SNHLY and CDR2 is FYNNEI in the germline V gene. CDR3 region: CASARASRETQYF. As DNA, the CDR3 is TGTGCCAGCGCCAGGGCTTCAAGGGAGACCCAGTACTTC.

The chain employs TRBV6-5 and TRBJ2-1, with TRBD2 matching over 9 bases. The V segment lost 9 bases and the J segment 4 bases; nucleotides outside the gene matches: 7. CDR1 and CDR2 from the germline V gene are MNHEY and SVGAGI. This CDR3 is 14 amino acids long. The CDR3 spells CASALTSGYNEQFF. CDR3 coding DNA: TGTGCCAGTGCTTTGACTAGCGGATACAATGAGCAGTTCTTC.

The chain has TRBV5-4 and TRBJ2-1; 13 bases match TRBD2. Trimming at V came to 3 bases and at J to 4 bases, leaving 4 bases not matched to a gene. The germline gives CDR1 SGHNT, CDR2 YYREEE (reference sequence). The CDR3 runs to 16 residues. The CDR3 DNA reads as TGTGCCAGCAGCTACGGGGGACTAGCGGGATACAATGAGCAGTTCTTC. Amino acids: CASSYGGLAGYNEQFF.

This sequence joins TRBV29-1 and TRBJ1-2, with unresolved D. Germline CDR1 and CDR2: SQVTM and ANQGSEA. The CDR3 is made up of 14 amino acids. V was clipped by 0 bases and J by 4 bases, with 12 bases between them. CDR3: CSVEDIDLGYGYTF. CDR3 sequence (DNA): TGCAGCGTTGAAGATATCGACTTGGGCTATGGCTACACCTTC.

The rearrangement joins TRBV5-1 to TRBJ2-6, with TRBD1 identical over 7 bases. Germline CDR1 reads SGHRS; CDR2 reads YFSETQ. J was trimmed by 2 bases and V by 1 base; bases with no gene match: 3. The CDR3 runs 16 residues. The CDR3 spells CASSLTGATGANVLTF. In nucleotides, the CDR3 is TGCGCCAGCAGCTTGACAGGGGCAACTGGGGCCAACGTCCTGACTTTC.

The V gene is TRBV10-3, the J gene TRBJ1-1; D remains ambiguous. V shed 4 bases and J shed 1 base, with 7 bases lying between them. Germline V gene data show CDR1 as ENHRY and CDR2 as SYGVKD. The CDR3 runs to 13 residues. The CDR3 region is CAISAGKNTEAFF. The CDR3 coding sequence is TGTGCCATCAGTGCGGGGAAGAACACTGAAGCTTTCTTT.

This clone has a single count. The chain is built from TRBV4-1 and TRBJ2-1, with D possibly matching TRBD2 (6 bases). V gave up 8 bases and J gave up 7 bases, with 27 bases separating them. Germline lookup yields CDR1 MGHRA and CDR2 YSYEKL. The CDR3 covers 17 residues. The CDR3 here is CASQPSFPEGNWNEQFF. The CDR3 DNA is TGCGCCAGCCAGCCATCATTCCCGGAGGGAAATTGGAATGAGCAGTTCTTC.

The gene calls are TRBV19 and TRBJ1-6, with D unclear. V was clipped by 3 bases and J by 0 bases, with 12 bases between them. The CDR3 spans 17 residues. Germline V gene sequence: CDR1 LNHDA, CDR2 SQIVND (reference sequence). For the CDR3, the DNA is TGTGCCAGTAGTATTCTCCCCGGGAGCTCCTATAATTCACCCCTCCACTTT. It codes for CASSILPGSSYNSPLHF.

The chain carries TRBV6-5 and TRBJ1-5; TRBD1 agrees at 7 bases. The CDR3 totals 13 residues. V shed 5 bases, J shed 7 bases, and the junction held 5 bases outside the gene matches. Germline CDR1 and CDR2: MNHEY and SVGAGI. For the CDR3, the DNA is TGTGCCAGCAGTACAACAGGGGAACAGCCCCAGCATTTT. Protein sequence: CASSTTGEQPQHF.

The rearrangement links TRBV4-1 to TRBJ2-3; D remains ambiguous. Deletions cut 4 bases from V and 2 bases from J, with 10 bases between. There are 14 residues in the CDR3. The germline gives CDR1 MGHRA, CDR2 YSYEKL. CDR3 in DNA: TGCGCCAGCAGCCTCTCTAGTAACACAGATACGCAGTATTTT. It encodes CASSLSSNTDTQYF.

The chain employs TRBV7-2 and TRBJ2-5, with unresolved D. Germline V gene data show CDR1 as SGHTA and CDR2 as FQGNSA. This CDR3 spans 12 amino acids. V lost 2 bases and J 4 bases, leaving 5 bases between the germline ends. The CDR3 loop reads CASSLSSETQYF. As DNA, the CDR3 is TGTGCCAGCAGCTTATCCTCAGAGACCCAGTACTTC.

This clone was seen only once. Mismatch with germline at one junction end may stem from a read error. The chain carries TRBV2 and TRBJ2-3; D is perhaps TRBD1 (5 bases). CDR1 is SNHLY and CDR2 is FYNNEI in the germline V gene. CDR3 length equals 15 residues. In DNA form, the CDR3 reads TGTGCCAGCAGTGGTTGGTTAGACAGCATAGATACGCAGTATTTT. Encoded protein: CASSGWLDSIDTQYF. Full variable domain (missing parts from reference TRBV2 and TRBJ2-3): EPEVTQTPSHQVTQMGQEVILRCVPISNHLYFYWYRQILGQKVEFLVSFYNNEISEKSEIFDDQFSVERPDGSNFTLKIRSTKLEDSAMYFCASSGWLDSIDTQYFGPGTRLTVL.

With respect to this clone: This specimen includes other DNA sequences encoding the same CDR3. The J gene is TRBJ2-7, the V gene TRBV18, with TRBD2 as a possible D gene (6 bases). CDR1 and CDR2 from the germline V gene are KGHSH and LQKENI. CDR3 length: 14 amino acids. V lost 4 bases and J 0 bases, leaving 10 bases between the germline ends. The CDR3 here is CASSRGTPSYEQYF. CDR3 DNA sequence: TGTGCCAGCTCACGCGGGACGCCCTCCTACGAGCAGTACTTC.

The rearrangement uses TRBV9 and TRBJ1-1; TRBD1 matches 8 bases. CDR3 size: 16 residues. Germline CDR1 SGDLS, CDR2 YYNGEE. Trimming removed 0 bases from V and 2 bases from J; junction bases left unmatched: 6. CDR3 loop: CASSVGPGTGNTEAFF. CDR3 nucleotides: TGTGCCAGCAGCGTAGGCCCCGGGACAGGAAACACTGAAGCTTTCTTT.

For this clone: The sample contains more than one DNA sequence encoding this CDR3. V is TRBV29-1 and J is TRBJ1-1; 10 bases match TRBD1. The CDR3 consists of 13 residues. V shed 7 bases and J 2 bases; nucleotides not matched to a gene: 4. The V gene's germline CDR1 is SQVTM and CDR2 ANQGSEA. In nucleotides, the CDR3 is TGCAGCGGCGGGACAGGGGCCAACACTGAAGCTTTCTTT. Protein: CSGGTGANTEAFF. The full variable domain, completed using reference TRBV29-1 and TRBJ1-1, is SAVISQKPSRDICQRGTSLTIQCQVDSQVTMMFWYRQQPGQSLTLIATANQGSEATYESGFVIDKFPISRPNLTFSTLTVSNMSPEDSSIYLCSGGTGANTEAFFGQGTRLTVV.

The chain uses TRBV20-1 and TRBJ2-3; 8 bases are a match to TRBD2. The CDR3 covers 15 residues. The V and J ends lost 3 bases and 4 bases, in that order; junction bases with no gene match: 9. CDR1 and CDR2 (germline): DFQATT, SNEGSKA (reference sequence). Here the CDR3 reads CSASARRGVADTQYF. In nucleotides, the CDR3 is TGCAGTGCTAGTGCCCGGCGGGGGGTGGCAGATACGCAGTATTTT.

The V and J genes are TRBV19 and TRBJ1-2, with D tentatively TRBD1 (6 bases). Between the trimmed V and J ends, which lost 7 bases and 3 bases, there was a span of 18 bases. The CDR3 is 15 amino acids. In germline, CDR1 is LNHDA, CDR2 SQIVND (reference sequence). The CDR3 DNA sequence: TGTGCCAGTATCTCGGGGGGCGCCGCGGACTATGGCTACACCTTC. Translating gives CASISGGAADYGYTF.

The chain employs TRBV3-1 (or the pseudogene TRBV3-2) and TRBJ1-2, with D unresolved. The CDR3 runs to 15 residues. Trimming took off 4 bases at V and 3 bases at J, with 15 bases between the two ends. In germline, CDR1 is LGHDT, CDR2 YNNKEL (reference sequence). CDR3 sequence reads: CASSRPAGGDYGYTF. The CDR3 DNA reads as TGTGCCAGCAGCCGTCCCGCGGGAGGAGACTATGGCTACACCTTC.

This chain uses TRBV4-1 with TRBJ1-5; perhaps TRBD1 as D (6 bases). Germline lookup yields CDR1 MGHRA and CDR2 YSYEKL. Trimming cost V 9 bases and J 5 bases, with 14 bases left between them. The CDR3 is 13 residues long. Here the CDR3 DNA reads TGCGCCAGTGGGGGCAGGGACGATCAGCCCCAGCATTTT. Translated: CASGGRDDQPQHF.

V and J are TRBV4-1 and TRBJ2-7; 11 bases match TRBD2. This CDR3 is 15 amino acids long. V lost 4 bases and J lost 5; bases outside the gene matches: 7. Germline assignment: CDR1 MGHRA and CDR2 YSYEKL. The CDR3 region is CASSRRLAGKNEQYF. For the CDR3, the DNA is TGCGCCAGCAGCCGCCGACTAGCGGGGAAGAACGAGCAGTACTTC.

In DNA form, the CDR3 reads TGTGCCAGCAGCTTTGGGGACAGGGCGTGGGGAGGCTACACCTTC. This sequence encodes CASSFGDRAWGGYTF. This rearrangement joins TRBV7-2 to TRBJ1-2, with 9 nucleotides matching TRBD1. This CDR3 comprises 15 residues. Germline V gene data show CDR1 as SGHTA and CDR2 as FQGNSA. Trimming cost V 3 bases and J 8 bases; bases outside gene matches: 10.

This clone has just a few counts. The rearrangement uses TRBV5-5 and TRBJ2-7; D not certain. The CDR3 is 15 residues long. V lost 0 bases and J lost 0, with 10 bases in between. Germline V gene lookup returns CDR1 SGHKS and CDR2 YYEKEE (reference sequence). As DNA, the CDR3 is TGTGCCAGCAGCTTGGGTGCAGGTCCCTCCTACGAGCAGTACTTC. It codes for CASSLGAGPSYEQYF.

The V gene is TRBV28, the J gene TRBJ2-7, with a possible D match to TRBD1 (5 bases). The CDR3 is 12 amino acids. Germline lookup yields CDR1 MDHEN and CDR2 SYDVKM. Deletions cut 4 bases from V and 9 bases from J, with 13 bases between. The chain's CDR3 is CASSSTYRWQYF. CDR3 sequence (DNA): TGTGCCAGCAGTTCAACATACAGGTGGCAGTACTTC.

V gene TRBV30 combines with J gene TRBJ1-6; D call uncertain. Per germline, CDR1 GTSNPN and CDR2 SVGIG (reference sequence). The CDR3 contains 13 residues. V was cut by 8 bases and J by 4 bases, with 12 bases left in between. The chain's CDR3 is CAATGSYNSPLHF. CDR3 nucleotides: TGTGCCGCCACCGGGAGTTATAATTCACCCCTCCACTTT.

This clone appeared once. The chain recombines TRBV21-1 with TRBJ2-7; the table's D call of TRBD1 was not tested on the DNA. TRBV21-1 is noted as a pseudogene. The CDR3 is 17 amino acids. The chain's CDR3 is CASSRQGVVAGSREQYF. CDR3 coding DNA: TGTGCCAGCAGCAGACAGGGAGTGGTGGCGGGATCCCGCGAGCAGTACTTC.

The V and J genes are TRBV9 and TRBJ1-2; D might be TRBD1 (5 bases). V was shortened by 0 bases and J by 5 bases, with 11 bases between the two germline ends. From germline, CDR1 is SGDLS and CDR2 YYNGEE. This CDR3 spans 14 amino acids. The CDR3: CASSVVRDSYGYTF. As DNA, the CDR3 is TGTGCCAGCAGCGTAGTAAGGGACTCATATGGCTACACCTTC.

This clone was counted once. This chain connects TRBV6-1 to TRBJ1-1; 7 bases map to TRBD1. Germline values: CDR1 MNHNS, CDR2 SASEGT. Trimming cost V 1 base and J 4 bases; bases outside gene matches: 9. The length of the CDR3 is 16 residues. This CDR3 reads CASSEDPGGPTTEAFF. The CDR3 DNA follows: TGTGCCAGCAGTGAAGATCCAGGGGGTCCCACCACTGAAGCTTTCTTT.